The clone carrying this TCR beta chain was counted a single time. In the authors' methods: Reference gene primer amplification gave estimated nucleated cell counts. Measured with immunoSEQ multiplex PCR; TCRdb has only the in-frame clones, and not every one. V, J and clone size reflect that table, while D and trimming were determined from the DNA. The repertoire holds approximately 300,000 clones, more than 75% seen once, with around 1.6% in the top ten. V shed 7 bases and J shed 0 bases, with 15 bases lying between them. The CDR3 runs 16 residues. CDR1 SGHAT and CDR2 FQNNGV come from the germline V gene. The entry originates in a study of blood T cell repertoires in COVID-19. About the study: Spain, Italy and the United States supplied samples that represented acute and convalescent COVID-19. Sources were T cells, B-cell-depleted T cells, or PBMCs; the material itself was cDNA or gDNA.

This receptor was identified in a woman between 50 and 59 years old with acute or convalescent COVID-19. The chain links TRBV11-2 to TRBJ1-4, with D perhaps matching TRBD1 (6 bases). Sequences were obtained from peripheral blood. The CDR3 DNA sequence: TGTGCCAGCAAACTCCAGGGGCCAGCAACTAATGAAAAACTGTTTTTT. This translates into CASKLQGPATNEKLFF.